This T cell receptor (beta chain) was found in a study of neurological immune-mediated disorders. The CDR3 sequence is 15 residues long. Germline CDR1 and CDR2: SGHRS and YFSETQ. Trimming removed 0 bases from V and 7 bases from J, with 11 bases in between. MiXCR, run by TCRdb on the 5' RACE reads, gives a single entry per CDR3 protein. The sample lists approximately 80,000 distinct CDR3 sequences; 5.8% were seen once. The time point: longitudinal time-point 2. This clonotype was seen ten or more times. The rearrangement uses TRBV5-1 and TRBJ1-6; D ambiguous. The sequenced material came from PBMCs. The sequence derives from a woman aged 55-70 years with multiple sclerosis. CDR3 nucleotides: TGCGCCAGCAGCTTGGCCGAAACAACCAATTCACCCCTCCACTTT. It is translated as CASSLAETTNSPLHF.